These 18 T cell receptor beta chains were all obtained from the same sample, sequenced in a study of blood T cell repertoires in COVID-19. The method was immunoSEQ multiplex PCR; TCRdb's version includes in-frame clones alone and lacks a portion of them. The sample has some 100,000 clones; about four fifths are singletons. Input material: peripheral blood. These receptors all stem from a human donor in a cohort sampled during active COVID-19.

CDR3 DNA sequence: TGTGCCAGCAGCAAAGGGACAGTTAGCGTGAACACTGAAGCTTTCTTT. Its protein product is CASSKGTVSVNTEAFF. This chain connects TRBV3-1 (or the pseudogene TRBV3-2) to TRBJ1-1; 7 bases match TRBD1. CDR1 is LGHDT, CDR2 YNNKEL, per germline (reference sequence). This CDR3 comprises 16 residues. Trimming took 5 bases from V and 0 from J; bases not matched to a gene: 9.

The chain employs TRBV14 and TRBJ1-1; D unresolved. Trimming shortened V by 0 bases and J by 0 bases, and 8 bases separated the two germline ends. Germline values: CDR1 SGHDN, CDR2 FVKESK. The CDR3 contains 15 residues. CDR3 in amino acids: CASSQEVNLNTEAFF. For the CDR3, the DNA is TGTGCCAGCAGCCAAGAGGTCAACTTGAACACTGAAGCTTTCTTT.

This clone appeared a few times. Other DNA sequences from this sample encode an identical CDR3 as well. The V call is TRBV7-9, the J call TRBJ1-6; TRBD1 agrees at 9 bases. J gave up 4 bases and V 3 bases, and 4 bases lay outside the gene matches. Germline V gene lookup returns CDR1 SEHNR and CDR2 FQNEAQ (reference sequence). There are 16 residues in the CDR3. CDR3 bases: TGTGCCAGCAGCTTGGGACAGGGCTTTTATAATTCACCCCTCCACTTT. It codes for CASSLGQGFYNSPLHF.

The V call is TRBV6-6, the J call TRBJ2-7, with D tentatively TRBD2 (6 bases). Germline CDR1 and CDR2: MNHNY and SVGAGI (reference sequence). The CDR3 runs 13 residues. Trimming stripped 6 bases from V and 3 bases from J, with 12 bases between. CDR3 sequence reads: CASSRDFYYEQYF. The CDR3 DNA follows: TGTGCCAGCAGCCGGGACTTCTACTACGAGCAGTACTTC.

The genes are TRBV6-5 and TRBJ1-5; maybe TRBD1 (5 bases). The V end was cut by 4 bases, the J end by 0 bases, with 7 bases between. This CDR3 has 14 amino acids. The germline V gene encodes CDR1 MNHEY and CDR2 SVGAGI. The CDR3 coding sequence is TGTGCCAGCAGTTCAGGGAATAGCAATCAGCCCCAGCATTTT. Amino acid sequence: CASSSGNSNQPQHF.

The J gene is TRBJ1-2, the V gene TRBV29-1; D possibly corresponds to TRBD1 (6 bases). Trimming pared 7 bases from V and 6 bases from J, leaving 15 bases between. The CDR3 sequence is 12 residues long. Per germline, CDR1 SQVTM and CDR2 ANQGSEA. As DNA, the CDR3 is TGCAGCGCTTACGATACAGGGAATGGCTACACCTTC. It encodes CSAYDTGNGYTF.

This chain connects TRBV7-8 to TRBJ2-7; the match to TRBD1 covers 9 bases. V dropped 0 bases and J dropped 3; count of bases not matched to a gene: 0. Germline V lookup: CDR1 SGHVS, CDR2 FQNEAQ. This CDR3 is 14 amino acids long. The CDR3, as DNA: TGTGCCAGCAGCTTAGCGGGACAGGGCTACGAGCAGTACTTC. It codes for CASSLAGQGYEQYF.

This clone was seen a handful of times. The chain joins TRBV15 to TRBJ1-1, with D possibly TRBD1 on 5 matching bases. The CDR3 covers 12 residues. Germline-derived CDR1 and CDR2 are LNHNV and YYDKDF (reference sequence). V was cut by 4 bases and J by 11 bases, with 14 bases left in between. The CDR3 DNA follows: TGTGCCACCAGCAATGTCCAGGGCAAGGCTTTCTTT. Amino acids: CATSNVQGKAFF.

DNA for the CDR3: TGTGCCAGCAGCTACCATAATTCACCCCTCCACTTT. Residues: CASSYHNSPLHF. The chain has TRBV27 and TRBJ1-6; the D is unclear. The germline V gene encodes CDR1 MNHEY and CDR2 SMNVEV (reference sequence). V was cut by 6 bases and J by 5 bases, with 5 bases left in between. This CDR3 has 12 amino acids.

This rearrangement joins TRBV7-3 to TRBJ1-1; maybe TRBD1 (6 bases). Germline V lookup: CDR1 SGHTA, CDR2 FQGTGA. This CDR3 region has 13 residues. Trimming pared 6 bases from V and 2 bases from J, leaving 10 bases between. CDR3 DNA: TGTGCCAGCAGGGAACAGGGAAACACTGAAGCTTTCTTT. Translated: CASREQGNTEAFF.

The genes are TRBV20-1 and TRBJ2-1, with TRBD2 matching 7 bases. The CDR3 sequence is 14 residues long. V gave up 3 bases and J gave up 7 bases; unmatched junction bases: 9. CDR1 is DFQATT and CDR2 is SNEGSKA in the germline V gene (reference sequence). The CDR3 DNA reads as TGCAGTGCTAGTAATGCCGGGGGGAAAAATGAGCAGTTCTTC. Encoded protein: CSASNAGGKNEQFF.

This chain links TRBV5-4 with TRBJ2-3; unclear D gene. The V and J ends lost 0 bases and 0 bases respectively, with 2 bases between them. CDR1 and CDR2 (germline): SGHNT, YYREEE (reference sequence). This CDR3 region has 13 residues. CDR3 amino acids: CASSLASTDTQYF. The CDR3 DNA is TGTGCCAGCAGCTTGGCTAGCACAGATACGCAGTATTTT.

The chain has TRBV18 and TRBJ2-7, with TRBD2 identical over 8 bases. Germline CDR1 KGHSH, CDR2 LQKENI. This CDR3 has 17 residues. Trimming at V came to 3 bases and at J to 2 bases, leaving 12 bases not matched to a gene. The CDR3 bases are TGTGCCAGCTCACCCCGGTCCGGGACTAGATTTGCCTACGAGCAGTACTTC. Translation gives CASSPRSGTRFAYEQYF.

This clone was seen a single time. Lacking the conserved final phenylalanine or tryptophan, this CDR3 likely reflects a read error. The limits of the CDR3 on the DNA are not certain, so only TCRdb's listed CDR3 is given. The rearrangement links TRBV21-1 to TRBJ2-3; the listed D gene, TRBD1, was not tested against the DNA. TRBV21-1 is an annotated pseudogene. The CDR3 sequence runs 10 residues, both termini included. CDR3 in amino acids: CASSKVTTCV.

This chain's CDR3 is CASSSSTDTQYF. Written as DNA, the CDR3 is TGTGCCAGCAGCTCAAGCACAGATACGCAGTATTTT. The chain couples TRBV7-6 to TRBJ2-3; D unclear. The CDR3 contains 12 residues. Germline V gives CDR1 SGHVS, CDR2 FNYEAQ. V lost 4 bases to trimming and J lost 0 bases, with 2 bases between them.

CDR3 nucleotide sequence: TGTGCCAGCAGACGCAGGGCTGGCTCTGAAGCTTTCTTT. Residues: CASRRRAGSEAFF. The J gene is TRBJ1-1, the V gene TRBV5-4; a weak D match, TRBD1 (5 bases). The CDR3 extends over 13 amino acids. V lost 5 bases to trimming and J lost 6 bases, with 14 bases between them. The germline V gene has CDR1 SGHNT and CDR2 YYREEE (reference sequence).

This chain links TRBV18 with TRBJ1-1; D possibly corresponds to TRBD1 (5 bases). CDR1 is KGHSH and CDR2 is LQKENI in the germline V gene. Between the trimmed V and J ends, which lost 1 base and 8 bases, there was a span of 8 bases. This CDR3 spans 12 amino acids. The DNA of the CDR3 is TGTGCCAGCTCACCACGCCCAGGGGAAGCTTTCTTT. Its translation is CASSPRPGEAFF.

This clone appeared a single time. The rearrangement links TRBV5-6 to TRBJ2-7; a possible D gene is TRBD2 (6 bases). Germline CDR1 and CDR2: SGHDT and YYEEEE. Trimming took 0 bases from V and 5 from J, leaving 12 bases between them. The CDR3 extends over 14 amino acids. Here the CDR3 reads CASSLGYGGDEQYF. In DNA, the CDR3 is TGTGCCAGCAGCTTGGGTTATGGAGGGGACGAGCAGTACTTC.